Following are 8 T cell receptor beta chains from one sample sequenced in a study of post-analysis software for immune sequencing data. Findings and caveats of the study: There were five or six TRBV segments more frequent in patients than controls, and TRBV5-6, TRBV5-1 and TRBV20-1 were among them.

Antigens for these TCRs are unknown. Every TCR beta cDNA library bore unique molecular identifiers. One entry per CDR3 protein results from TCRdb running MiXCR on the PCR reads. The data show about 820,000 distinct CDR3 sequences, roughly 50% seen once. The sequencing input was blood. The receptors were sampled from a girl between 10 and 17 years old with multiple sclerosis.

The gene calls are TRBV6-5 and TRBJ2-2; D assignment may be TRBD1 or TRBD2 (6 bases each). From germline, CDR1 is MNHEY and CDR2 SVGAGI. CDR3 length equals 15 residues. The ends were cut back, 10 bases at V and 1 base at J, with 16 bases in the middle. This chain's CDR3 is CATLLRGGNTGELFF. CDR3 nucleotide sequence: TGTGCCACCCTTCTCAGGGGAGGGAACACCGGGGAGCTGTTTTTT.

The rearrangement links TRBV6-1 to TRBJ2-1, with 10 positions matching TRBD2. Germline CDR1 MNHNS, CDR2 SASEGT. CDR3 length equals 16 residues. Unmatched junction bases numbered 16, after V lost 8 bases and J lost 9 bases. The CDR3 nucleotides are TGTGCCAGCCAATCGGCGGGGTGGACTAGCGGCTTTGAGCAGTTCTTC. It encodes CASQSAGWTSGFEQFF.

This chain connects TRBV7-2 to TRBJ2-7; 12 nucleotides agree with TRBD2. Germline V lookup: CDR1 SGHTA, CDR2 FQGNSA. The V gene end was trimmed by 4 bases and the J gene end by 2 bases; junction bases not matched to a gene: 6. This CDR3 comprises 16 residues. The CDR3 here is CASSWTSGAATYEQYF. CDR3 nucleotides: TGTGCCAGCAGCTGGACTAGCGGGGCGGCCACCTACGAGCAGTACTTC.

This clonotype showed up just a few times. This chain uses TRBV9 with TRBJ2-5; D call uncertain. Trimming shortened V by 0 bases and J by 3 bases, and 12 bases separated the two germline ends. Germline CDR1 reads SGDLS; CDR2 reads YYNGEE. The CDR3 sequence is 15 residues long. The CDR3 nucleotides are TGTGCCAGCAGCGTAGACGTGTGGTCAGAAGAGACCCAGTACTTC. Translating it yields CASSVDVWSEETQYF.

The chain carries TRBV5-1 and TRBJ1-2; D remains unclear. V was pared by 1 base and J by 3 bases, with 13 bases between. The CDR3 runs 15 residues. CDR1 SGHRS and CDR2 YFSETQ come from the germline V gene. CDR3 sequence reads: CASSLLAHDHYGYTF. Here the CDR3 DNA reads TGCGCCAGCAGCTTGTTGGCACATGACCACTATGGCTACACCTTC.

This clonotype was detected a few times. V and J are TRBV13 and TRBJ1-2; maybe TRBD1 (6 bases). Germline loops: CDR1 PRHDT, CDR2 FYEKMQ (reference sequence). The V end lost 5 bases, the J end lost 4 bases, and 17 bases lay between the germline ends. The CDR3 sequence is 15 residues long. The CDR3 protein is CASSLGDRSFYGYTF. The CDR3 DNA reads as TGTGCCAGCAGCCTGGGAGACAGGAGTTTCTATGGCTACACCTTC.

This clonotype was observed a few times. V and J are TRBV5-1 and TRBJ2-3; 7 bases agree with TRBD1. The CDR3 spans 16 residues. Germline V gives CDR1 SGHRS, CDR2 YFSETQ. The trim removed 4 bases at V and 0 bases at J, leaving 8 bases unmatched. CDR3 nucleotides: TGCGCCAGCAGCACAGGGGACCACATTAGCACAGATACGCAGTATTTT. Encoded protein: CASSTGDHISTDTQYF.

The genes are TRBV7-2 and TRBJ2-3; 10 positions match TRBD2. V shed 2 bases, J shed 4 bases, and the junction held 6 bases outside the gene matches. CDR1 and CDR2 (germline): SGHTA, FQGNSA. The CDR3 is 16 amino acids. Here the CDR3 reads CASSLFASGSPDTQYF. In DNA form, the CDR3 reads TGTGCCAGCAGCTTATTTGCTAGCGGGAGCCCAGATACGCAGTATTTT. The variable domain in full, completed from reference TRBV7-2 and TRBJ2-3, reads GAGVSQSPSNKVTEKGKDVELRCDPISGHTALYWYRQSLGQGLEFLIYFQGNSAPDKSGLPSDRFSAERTGGSVSTLTIQRTQQEDSAVYLCASSLFASGSPDTQYFGPGTRLTVL.